The T cell receptor beta chain described here comes from a study of identical twins. Study-level results: Beta out-of-frame sequences showed weaker excess twin sharing.

MiXCR was run by TCRdb on the 5' RACE reads, yielding one entry per CDR3 protein. This sample has 570,000 or so distinct CDR3 sequences, with just under 10% found just once. The CDR3 contains 14 residues. Trimming pared 5 bases from V and 6 bases from J, leaving 16 bases between. Germline CDR1 reads SEHNR; CDR2 reads FQNEAQ (reference sequence). As concerns this clonotype: Its target is not known.

The donor group consisted entirely of healthy Caucasians. This sample also belongs to another study, concerning yellow fever vaccine responses in identical twins.

The TCR sequence derives from a woman under 30 in good health. The chain carries TRBV7-9 and TRBJ2-5, with D tentatively TRBD1 or TRBD2 (5 bases each). What was sequenced was PBMCs. The CDR3 nucleotides are TGTGCCAGCAGCCAGGGAGTATCGGGGAAGACCCAGTACTTC. This encodes CASSQGVSGKTQYF.